The present T cell receptor beta chain was sequenced within a study of CD8 T cells in Susac syndrome. Points from the study as a whole: The study's TCR sequencing and HLA analysis covered a relatively small number of individuals, and the study acknowledged this.

An amount of RNA that ranged from 0.5 to 1 ug was reverse transcribed with random hexamers. MiXCR, run by TCRdb on the immunoSEQ multiplex PCR reads, gives a single entry per CDR3 protein. The data hold 150,000 to 200,000 distinct CDR3 sequences, with under 95% observed a single time. Controls were healthy donors chosen to match patients in age and sex. With respect to this clonotype: Its antigen is not identified.

This clonotype originated in a human donor in good health. The material sequenced was CD4+ T cells from PBMCs.

CDR3 in DNA: TGTGCCAGCGGTAGGGCAGGGCGTAGCTATGGCTACACCTTC. This encodes CASGRAGRSYGYTF. The chain combines TRBV6-5 with TRBJ1-2; the D gene is possibly TRBD1 (5 bases). The V and J ends lost 8 bases and 4 bases respectively, with 17 bases between them. Germline CDR1 reads MNHEY; CDR2 reads SVGAGI. The CDR3 length is 14 residues.